The 30 T cell receptor beta chains below were found in one sample sequenced in a study of blood T cell repertoires in COVID-19. Here immunoSEQ multiplex PCR was the method, and the copy in TCRdb shows in-frame clones only, minus some. This sample has approximately 170,000 clones, with 70% to 90% found just once. Specimen: peripheral blood. These receptors all stem from a man in his fifties or sixties with active or convalescent COVID-19.

The table lists this clone with a count of one. The chain recombines TRBV28 with TRBJ1-4; a possible D gene is TRBD1 (6 bases). Germline loops: CDR1 MDHEN, CDR2 SYDVKM. The CDR3 length is 15 residues. V lost 5 bases and J 7 bases, leaving 17 bases between the germline ends. In DNA form, the CDR3 reads TGTGCCAGCAGTCTTCGCGGGGGGCGGGGTGAAAAACTGTTTTTT. It specifies CASSLRGGRGEKLFF.

The rearrangement links TRBV4-2 to TRBJ2-7, with TRBD1 identical over 7 bases. This CDR3 is 16 amino acids long. V lost 5 bases and J lost 6; bases outside the gene matches: 16. Germline assignment: CDR1 LGHNA and CDR2 YNFKEQ. The CDR3 sequence: CASSGRQGSEKGEQYF. The CDR3 coding sequence is TGTGCCAGCAGCGGACGACAGGGCTCCGAAAAAGGCGAGCAGTACTTC.

The chain uses TRBV3-1 (or the pseudogene TRBV3-2) and TRBJ2-5, with 7 bases lining up with TRBD1. The CDR3 sequence is 15 residues long. CDR1 is LGHDT and CDR2 is YNNKEL in the germline V gene (reference sequence). Trimming removed 4 bases from V and 5 bases from J; junction bases left unmatched: 10. This CDR3 is CASSPPRGGGETQYF. The CDR3 DNA reads as TGTGCCAGCAGCCCTCCTCGAGGGGGCGGGGAGACCCAGTACTTC.

The CDR3 sequence: CASSPLGAYNEQFF. CDR3 in DNA: TGTGCCAGCAGCCCCCTCGGGGCCTACAATGAGCAGTTCTTC. The gene calls are TRBV7-9 and TRBJ2-1, with D perhaps TRBD2 (5 bases). There are 14 residues in the CDR3. Trimming left V 5 bases short and J 2 bases short, with 10 bases between. In germline, CDR1 is SEHNR, CDR2 FQNEAQ (reference sequence). The full variable domain, completed using reference TRBV7-9 and TRBJ2-1, is DTGVSQNPRHKITKRGQNVTFRCDPISEHNRLYWYRQTLGQGPEFLTYFQNEAQLEKSRLLSDRFSAERPKGSFSTLEIQRTEQGDSAMYLCASSPLGAYNEQFFGPGTRLTVL.

The V gene is TRBV14, the J gene TRBJ1-1, with TRBD1 matching over 7 bases. The trim removed 4 bases at V and 6 bases at J, leaving 8 bases unmatched. This CDR3 has 14 residues. Germline V lookup: CDR1 SGHDN, CDR2 FVKESK. This CDR3 reads CASSLAGQGAEAFF. The CDR3 coding sequence is TGTGCCAGCAGCCTAGCGGGGCAGGGGGCTGAAGCTTTCTTT.

This chain joins TRBV7-9 and TRBJ1-2; D is uncertain. Germline V gene sequence: CDR1 SEHNR, CDR2 FQNEAQ (reference sequence). This CDR3 has 13 amino acids. V shed 5 bases and J shed 6 bases, with 13 bases lying between them. The CDR3 nucleotides read TGTGCCAGCAGCGCCCCTAACCTTGATGGCTACACCTTC. Encoded protein: CASSAPNLDGYTF. The full variable domain, rest sourced from reference TRBV7-9 and TRBJ1-2, is DTGVSQNPRHKITKRGQNVTFRCDPISEHNRLYWYRQTLGQGPEFLTYFQNEAQLEKSRLLSDRFSAERPKGSFSTLEIQRTEQGDSAMYLCASSAPNLDGYTFGSGTRLTVV.

The chain couples TRBV6-5 to TRBJ2-1; 10 bases agree with TRBD1. Germline CDR1 reads MNHEY; CDR2 reads SVGAGI. The V gene end was trimmed by 7 bases and the J gene end by 6 bases; junction bases not matched to a gene: 9. This CDR3 is built from 15 residues. The CDR3, as DNA: TGTGCCAGCACTGACTCCGGGACAGGGGTCAATGAGCAGTTCTTC. Its protein product is CASTDSGTGVNEQFF.

V gene TRBV20-1 combines with J gene TRBJ2-1; no clear D. Trimming cost V 6 bases and J 9 bases, with 12 bases left between them. The CDR3 is made up of 11 amino acids. Germline V gene sequence: CDR1 DFQATT, CDR2 SNEGSKA (reference sequence). CDR3 in DNA: TGCAGTGCCGAGCCTCTGAGTGAGCAGTTCTTC. This gives the protein CSAEPLSEQFF.

This chain links TRBV11-1 with TRBJ2-5, with 10 bases fitting TRBD2. V lost 6 bases and J lost 5; bases outside the gene matches: 9. Germline V gene sequence: CDR1 SGHAT, CDR2 FQDESV (reference sequence). The CDR3 length is 15 residues. DNA for the CDR3: TGTGCCAGCAGGCGGCTAGCGGGGGTCTGGGAGACCCAGTACTTC. The encoded protein is CASRRLAGVWETQYF.

The chain uses TRBV24-1 and TRBJ2-2; 9 bases align to TRBD2. V was pared by 0 bases and J by 4 bases, with 11 bases of the junction left unmatched. There are 19 residues in the CDR3. CDR1 is KGHDR, CDR2 SFDVKD, per germline. The CDR3 protein is CATSDLGPSGTRSTGELFF. For the CDR3, the DNA is TGTGCCACCAGTGATTTGGGGCCTAGCGGGACTCGATCCACCGGGGAGCTGTTTTTT.

This clone occurred a few times. The chain uses TRBV12-3 or TRBV12-4 and TRBJ1-1; tentatively, D is TRBD1 (6 bases). The ends were cut back, 3 bases at V and 3 bases at J, with 8 bases in the middle. The length of the CDR3 is 13 residues. The CDR3 loop is CASSLDSYTEAFF. The CDR3 region has the DNA TGTGCCAGCAGTTTGGACAGTTACACTGAAGCTTTCTTT.

This chain links TRBV6-6 with TRBJ2-6, with D perhaps TRBD1 (7 bases). The CDR3 totals 24 residues. Germline V gene lookup returns CDR1 MNHNY and CDR2 SVGAGI (reference sequence). The ends were cut back, 5 bases at V and 1 base at J, with 36 bases in the middle. CDR3 bases: TGTGCCAGCAGTCCCTTAAGGGGGCACGCCCAAAAACCGGGAGCAAATTCTGGGGCCAACGTCCTGACTTTC. It codes for CASSPLRGHAQKPGANSGANVLTF.

The chain links TRBV18 to TRBJ2-3; possible D gene TRBD1, 5 bases. V lost 5 bases and J lost 6, with 12 bases in between. The germline V gene has CDR1 KGHSH and CDR2 LQKENI. The CDR3 totals 13 residues. The CDR3 DNA follows: TGTGCCAGCTCAGGTACAGGTGCTGATACGCAGTATTTT. Amino acid sequence: CASSGTGADTQYF.

The chain uses TRBV3-1 (or the pseudogene TRBV3-2) and TRBJ2-7, with 9 bases matching TRBD2. The J segment lost 3 bases and the V segment lost 0 bases, leaving 6 bases of the junction unmatched. Germline V gene sequence: CDR1 LGHDT, CDR2 YNNKEL (reference sequence). The CDR3 runs to 16 residues. CDR3 sequence: CASSQEYLAGNYEQYF. The CDR3, as DNA: TGTGCCAGCAGCCAAGAATACCTAGCGGGGAACTACGAGCAGTACTTC.

The chain is built from TRBV6-1 and TRBJ1-5; weak D call: TRBD1 (6 bases). The CDR3 consists of 16 residues. Trimming took 2 bases from V and 5 from J, leaving 16 bases between them. Germline CDR1 reads MNHNS; CDR2 reads SASEGT. CDR3 in DNA: TGTGCCAGCAGTGAAATAGGAACAGGGATCGATCAGCCCCAGCATTTT. This gives the protein CASSEIGTGIDQPQHF.

The rearrangement links TRBV28 to TRBJ2-5, with 8 positions matching TRBD1. The V and J ends lost 7 bases and 2 bases, in that order; junction bases with no gene match: 9. The CDR3 is made up of 15 amino acids. Germline V gene lookup returns CDR1 MDHEN and CDR2 SYDVKM. The CDR3 region has the DNA TGTGCCAGCATGCGCAGGGGGCTAGGGCAAGAGACCCAGTACTTC. Translated: CASMRRGLGQETQYF.

The chain joins TRBV5-1 to TRBJ1-1; 12 nucleotides line up with TRBD1. This CDR3 is 14 amino acids long. CDR1 is SGHRS and CDR2 is YFSETQ in the germline V gene. With 5 bases clipped from V and 5 bases from J, the junction kept 4 bases outside the gene matches. The CDR3 DNA reads as TGCGCCAGCAGGGGACAGGGGGCTGGGACTGAAGCTTTCTTT. This translates into CASRGQGAGTEAFF.

The chain links TRBV28 to TRBJ1-3; D may be TRBD1 (6 bases). Germline values: CDR1 MDHEN, CDR2 SYDVKM. The length of the CDR3 is 15 residues. V was pared by 6 bases and J by 0 bases, with 12 bases between. CDR3 nucleotide sequence: TGTGCCAGCAGCACCCGGGACAACTCTGGAAACACCATATATTTT. Encoded protein: CASSTRDNSGNTIYF.

The chain carries TRBV10-3 and TRBJ2-7; possibly TRBD2 for D (5 bases). The CDR3 sequence is 14 residues long. Germline V gene sequence: CDR1 ENHRY, CDR2 SYGVKD. V lost 4 bases to trimming and J lost 5 bases, with 15 bases between them. The CDR3 here is CAISAIDKRDEQYF. Here the CDR3 DNA reads TGTGCCATCAGTGCCATCGATAAGAGGGACGAGCAGTACTTC.

V gene TRBV11-3 combines with J gene TRBJ2-1; no firm D call. Germline CDR1 reads SGHNT; CDR2 reads YENEEA. Deletions cut 1 base from V and 6 bases from J, with 13 bases between. The CDR3 totals 15 residues. The CDR3 reads CASSLGSQPGNEQFF. The CDR3 nucleotides read TGTGCCAGCAGCTTAGGCTCCCAGCCGGGCAATGAGCAGTTCTTC. The full variable domain, completed using reference TRBV11-3 and TRBJ2-1, is EAGVVQSPRYKIIEKKQPVAFWCNPISGHNTLYWYLQNLGQGPELLIRYENEEAVDDSQLPKDRFSAERLKGVDSTLKIQPAELGDSAVYLCASSLGSQPGNEQFFGPGTRLTVL.

V usage is TRBV29-1 and J usage is TRBJ2-3; D remains ambiguous. V dropped 8 bases and J dropped 2 bases, with 8 bases sitting between them. Germline CDR1 SQVTM, CDR2 ANQGSEA. This CDR3 is 11 amino acids long. The CDR3: CSISVTDTQYF. CDR3 nucleotides: TGCAGCATTTCAGTCACAGATACGCAGTATTTT.

J is TRBJ1-1 and V is TRBV25-1, with a possible D match to TRBD1 (6 bases). Looked up from germline, CDR1 is MGHDK and CDR2 is SYGVNS. V lost 3 bases and J lost 4, with 12 bases in between. This CDR3 contains 14 residues. CDR3 in amino acids: CASSDWTVSTEAFF. DNA of the CDR3: TGTGCCAGCAGTGACTGGACAGTGAGCACTGAAGCTTTCTTT.

This sequence joins TRBV19 and TRBJ1-1; no reliable D call. The CDR3 is 15 residues long. Trimming took off 8 bases at V and 4 bases at J, with 20 bases between the two ends. Per the germline V gene, CDR1 is LNHDA and CDR2 is SQIVND (reference sequence). This chain's CDR3 is CASSAGAGLPTEAFF. The CDR3 nucleotides read TGTGCCAGTTCCGCCGGTGCGGGGTTGCCCACTGAAGCTTTCTTT.

The genes are TRBV7-3 and TRBJ1-2, with 7 bases that match TRBD1. V was pared by 6 bases and J by 3 bases, with 7 bases of the junction left unmatched. The germline V gene has CDR1 SGHTA and CDR2 FQGTGA. This CDR3 is built from 14 residues. CDR3 bases: TGTGCCAGCAGGCCGACCGGGACAGACTATGGCTACACCTTC. The encoded protein is CASRPTGTDYGYTF.

The CDR3, as DNA: TGTGCCATCAGCCAACAGATTAACTATGGCTACACCTTC. Its translation is CAISQQINYGYTF. The gene calls are TRBV10-3 and TRBJ1-2; no clear D. This CDR3 has 13 residues. The germline V gene has CDR1 ENHRY and CDR2 SYGVKD. Trimming took off 6 bases at V and 1 base at J, with 9 bases between the two ends.

V gene TRBV19 combines with J gene TRBJ2-1; D not resolved. V dropped 4 bases and J dropped 8 bases, with 12 bases sitting between them. The CDR3 runs 13 residues. Germline values: CDR1 LNHDA, CDR2 SQIVND (reference sequence). The CDR3 here is CASSTLGEYEQFF. CDR3 nucleotide sequence: TGTGCCAGTAGTACTCTAGGAGAGTATGAGCAGTTCTTC. Full variable domain (rest looked up from reference TRBV19 and TRBJ2-1): DGGITQSPKYLFRKEGQNVTLSCEQNLNHDAMYWYRQDPGQGLRLIYYSQIVNDFQKGDIAEGYSVSREKKESFPLTVTSAQKNPTAFYLCASSTLGEYEQFFGPGTRLTVL.

This chain connects TRBV19 to TRBJ1-1; tentative D call: TRBD1 (5 bases). This CDR3 is 13 amino acids long. V lost 5 bases to trimming and J lost 2 bases, with 9 bases between them. Germline CDR1 LNHDA, CDR2 SQIVND (reference sequence). The CDR3 DNA sequence: TGTGCCAGTAGTGCCCAGGGAAACACTGAAGCTTTCTTT. Amino acid sequence: CASSAQGNTEAFF.

This clone has a single count. This sequence joins TRBV28 and TRBJ1-5; D remains ambiguous. V lost 7 bases and J lost 0, with 16 bases in between. This CDR3 has 16 amino acids. CDR1 and CDR2 from the germline V gene are MDHEN and SYDVKM. The CDR3 loop is CASTPGSGSSNQPQHF. CDR3 nucleotides: TGTGCCAGCACCCCGGGGAGCGGTTCTAGCAATCAGCCCCAGCATTTT.

The J gene is TRBJ2-7, the V gene TRBV10-3; 9 bases fit TRBD1. The CDR3 extends over 14 amino acids. Germline V gene data show CDR1 as ENHRY and CDR2 as SYGVKD. The ends lost 2 bases at V and 5 bases at J; junction bases unmatched: 4. The CDR3 protein is CAISEGQGMNEQYF. CDR3 nucleotides: TGTGCCATCAGTGAGGGACAGGGGATGAACGAGCAGTACTTC.

The V gene is TRBV2, the J gene TRBJ1-2; a weak D match, TRBD1 (6 bases). Trimming shortened V by 5 bases and J by 6 bases, and 19 bases separated the two germline ends. This CDR3 contains 15 residues. Germline lookup yields CDR1 SNHLY and CDR2 FYNNEI. The CDR3 here is CASSRRQGGVHGYTF. CDR3 sequence (DNA): TGTGCCAGCAGTCGGAGACAAGGGGGTGTCCATGGCTACACCTTC.